This T cell receptor beta chain appears in the sequencing data of a study of cytomegalovirus exposure and HLA in healthy donors. The germline V gene has CDR1 ENHRY and CDR2 SYGVKD. V was pared by 3 bases and J by 6 bases, with 8 bases between. The CDR3 is 13 amino acids. The study's findings and limits: Segments of the TCR beta V type were, in most cases, productive about 90% or about 30% of the time in an earlier analysis.

The PCR ran on 60 Vbeta and 13 Jbeta primers. Data came from immunoSEQ multiplex PCR; TCRdb stores just in-frame clones and leaves some out. The data contain approximately 110,000 clones, around 85% of them seen just once; the ten biggest clones take up 6.5% to 8.5%. Regarding this clone: Its antigen is not known.

What was sequenced was PBMCs. This receptor was taken from a man younger than 45 in good health and CMV-seropositive. The chain carries TRBV10-3 and TRBJ1-4; maybe TRBD1 (5 bases). The CDR3 sequence: CAISDQGDEKLFF. Here the CDR3 DNA reads TGTGCCATCAGTGATCAAGGGGATGAAAAACTGTTTTTT.